Below are 22 T cell receptor beta chains sequenced from a single sample in a study of shared clonotypes between healthy human individuals. Clones were sequenced by immunoSEQ multiplex PCR, and TCRdb holds only the in-frame ones, with some missing. Here the sample spans approximately 1,500,000 clones, approximately 96% being singletons. Sequenced input: naive CD4+ T cells sorted from blood. As to subset: CD45RA+ positively selected. All receptors derive from a man aged 30-40 years in good health.

The V gene is TRBV11-1, the J gene TRBJ2-1; no reliable D call. Germline V gene lookup returns CDR1 SGHAT and CDR2 FQDESV (reference sequence). The CDR3 extends over 15 amino acids. V lost 4 bases, J lost 6 bases, and 16 bases lay in between. The CDR3 loop reads CASSYRFSVGNEQFF. CDR3 DNA: TGTGCCAGCAGCTATCGTTTCTCGGTAGGCAATGAGCAGTTCTTC.

A few counts support this clone. The rearrangement links TRBV4-1 to TRBJ2-3, with TRBD2 identical over 11 bases. This CDR3 has 15 residues. Germline V lookup: CDR1 MGHRA, CDR2 YSYEKL. V dropped 6 bases and J dropped 6; count of bases not matched to a gene: 8. This chain's CDR3 is CASSLAGGGLDTQYF. CDR3 nucleotides: TGCGCCAGCAGTCTAGCGGGAGGCGGACTGGATACGCAGTATTTT.

This sequence joins TRBV6-5 and TRBJ1-1; D may be TRBD1 (6 bases). This CDR3 spans 14 amino acids. Trimming pared 2 bases from V and 5 bases from J, leaving 12 bases between. CDR1 is MNHEY and CDR2 is SVGAGI in the germline V gene. The CDR3 DNA is TGTGCCAGCAGTTACATGGGGGCGGGAACTGAAGCTTTCTTT. Protein sequence: CASSYMGAGTEAFF.

The V gene is TRBV28, the J gene TRBJ1-2; D unclear. V was pared by 6 bases and J by 8 bases, with 7 bases between. This CDR3 comprises 10 residues. Germline V lookup: CDR1 MDHEN, CDR2 SYDVKM. CDR3 loop: CASRRYGYTF. The CDR3, as DNA: TGTGCCAGCAGGAGATACGGCTACACCTTC.

The chain employs TRBV7-9 and TRBJ2-3, with D possibly TRBD2 on 7 matching bases. V lost 5 bases, J lost 0 bases, and 18 bases lay in between. Germline-derived CDR1 and CDR2 are SEHNR and FQNEAQ (reference sequence). The CDR3 sequence is 17 residues long. Here the CDR3 reads CASSANRGRESTDTQYF. As DNA, the CDR3 is TGTGCCAGCAGCGCGAATCGGGGGCGGGAGAGCACAGATACGCAGTATTTT.

The chain's CDR3 is CASSTIGGVGTEQFF. In DNA form, the CDR3 reads TGTGCCAGCAGTACTATCGGGGGTGTCGGGACTGAGCAGTTCTTC. The rearrangement links TRBV6-5 to TRBJ2-1; D might be TRBD2 (6 bases). The V end lost 5 bases, the J end lost 9 bases, and 20 bases lay between the germline ends. CDR1 and CDR2 from the germline V gene are MNHEY and SVGAGI. This CDR3 contains 15 residues.

This sequence joins TRBV30 and TRBJ2-1; 12 bases align to TRBD2. Germline V CDR1 and CDR2: GTSNPN, SVGIG (reference sequence). The junction had 9 bases not matched to a gene; V was cut back by 1 base and J by 5 bases. The CDR3 is 17 residues long. For the CDR3, the DNA is TGTGCCTGGAGTGCAACCAGGACTAGCGGGATTCACAATGAGCAGTTCTTC. It codes for CAWSATRTSGIHNEQFF.

The chain recombines TRBV6-1 with TRBJ2-3; 12 nucleotides line up with TRBD2. The CDR3 consists of 17 residues. Germline CDR1 and CDR2: MNHNS and SASEGT. The V gene end was trimmed by 4 bases and the J gene end by 4 bases; junction bases not matched to a gene: 9. CDR3 sequence: CASSASKTSGSADTQYF. CDR3 bases: TGTGCCAGCAGTGCCTCTAAGACTAGCGGGAGTGCAGATACGCAGTATTTT.

The gene calls are TRBV7-3 and TRBJ1-1, with unresolved D. V was shortened by 1 base and J by 1 base, with 4 bases between the two germline ends. Germline CDR1 SGHTA, CDR2 FQGTGA. The CDR3 loop spans 13 amino acids. CDR3 coding DNA: TGTGCCAGCAGCTTAAGGGAGAACACTGAAGCTTTCTTT. This translates into CASSLRENTEAFF.

J is TRBJ1-2 and V is TRBV27; the match to TRBD1 covers 8 bases. V lost 4 bases to trimming and J lost 8 bases; unmatched junction nucleotides: 15. CDR3 length equals 16 residues. The germline V gene encodes CDR1 MNHEY and CDR2 SMNVEV (reference sequence). The CDR3, as DNA: TGTGCCAGCAGTTATGACCGATCGGGACAGGTGCGCGGCTACACCTTC. Protein sequence: CASSYDRSGQVRGYTF.

The chain couples TRBV14 to TRBJ2-7; no clear D. CDR3 size: 17 residues. Trimming took off 3 bases at V and 7 bases at J, with 25 bases between the two ends. Germline V gene lookup returns CDR1 SGHDN and CDR2 FVKESK. The CDR3 nucleotides are TGTGCCAGCAGCCAGGGCCCCCGGAAAGACCCTTATTGGGAGCAGTACTTC. Translating gives CASSQGPRKDPYWEQYF.

This chain joins TRBV9 and TRBJ1-4; D perhaps matches TRBD1 (5 bases). CDR3 size: 15 residues. V was clipped by 0 bases and J by 6 bases, with 12 bases between them. The germline V gene has CDR1 SGDLS and CDR2 YYNGEE. CDR3 region: CASSVGLVQDEKLFF. The CDR3 DNA reads TGTGCCAGCAGCGTAGGTCTTGTACAGGATGAAAAACTGTTTTTT.

On this clone itself: Other DNA sequences in this specimen translate into the identical CDR3. The V and J genes are TRBV9 and TRBJ1-2; no clear D gene. Per germline, CDR1 SGDLS and CDR2 YYNGEE. The CDR3 is made up of 13 amino acids. V was pared by 2 bases and J by 2 bases, with 7 bases between. CDR3 sequence: CASSVGQNYGYTF. As DNA, the CDR3 is TGTGCCAGCAGCGTCGGGCAGAACTATGGCTACACCTTC.

This rearrangement joins TRBV4-1 to TRBJ2-7, with 7 positions matching TRBD2. J was trimmed by 2 bases and V by 0 bases; bases with no gene match: 7. Per germline, CDR1 MGHRA and CDR2 YSYEKL. The CDR3 loop spans 16 amino acids. DNA of the CDR3: TGCGCCAGCAGCCAAGACCACGGGGGAGGGGCCTACGAGCAGTACTTC. Residues: CASSQDHGGGAYEQYF.

J is TRBJ2-1 and V is TRBV7-2; tentative D call: TRBD1 (5 bases). The CDR3 runs to 14 residues. Trimming stripped 4 bases from V and 3 bases from J, with 10 bases between. Germline assignment: CDR1 SGHTA and CDR2 FQGNSA. In nucleotides, the CDR3 is TGTGCCAGCAGCTGGCAGGGTAACTACAATGAGCAGTTCTTC. It yields the protein CASSWQGNYNEQFF.

The DNA for the CDR3 is TGTGCCAGCAGCTTTCCTACGGCAAGGGGGGCAGATACGCAGTATTTT. Translated, it gives CASSFPTARGADTQYF. V gene TRBV7-9 combines with J gene TRBJ2-3; D tentatively reads TRBD1 or TRBD2 (6 bases each). CDR1 is SEHNR, CDR2 FQNEAQ, per germline (reference sequence). V was cut by 3 bases and J by 4 bases, with 17 bases left in between. There are 16 residues in the CDR3.

The chain uses TRBV28 and TRBJ1-5; D remains unclear. Germline assignment: CDR1 MDHEN and CDR2 SYDVKM. This CDR3 is built from 15 residues. V lost 5 bases and J 7 bases, leaving 18 bases between the germline ends. CDR3 in DNA: TGTGCCAGCAGTCCCCCGTTCGGGCCGAACCAGCCCCAGCATTTT. This encodes CASSPPFGPNQPQHF.

The rearrangement uses TRBV6-1 and TRBJ2-1, with 7 bases that match TRBD1. CDR3 size: 16 residues. V lost 2 bases to trimming and J lost 9 bases; unmatched junction nucleotides: 13. The germline CDR1 and CDR2 sequences are MNHNS and SASEGT. CDR3 in amino acids: CASSELGRGFGGEQFF. CDR3 nucleotide sequence: TGTGCCAGCAGTGAATTGGGCAGGGGGTTCGGAGGTGAGCAGTTCTTC.

The chain uses TRBV27 and TRBJ2-7, with D possibly being TRBD2 (5 bases). Germline CDR1 is MNHEY and CDR2 is SMNVEV (reference sequence). This CDR3 has 15 amino acids. Between the trimmed V and J ends, which lost 6 bases and 0 bases, there was a span of 15 bases. CDR3 sequence (DNA): TGTGCCAGCAGCAGATTTGGGAGCACCTCCTACGAGCAGTACTTC. Residues: CASSRFGSTSYEQYF.

The chain uses TRBV5-5 and TRBJ2-5; no firm D call. Trimming pared 0 bases from V and 5 bases from J, leaving 8 bases between. The CDR3 runs 13 residues. Germline loops: CDR1 SGHKS, CDR2 YYEKEE (reference sequence). The CDR3 bases are TGTGCCAGCAGCTTGGAAGGGTACGAGACCCAGTACTTC. Its protein product is CASSLEGYETQYF.

J is TRBJ2-1 and V is TRBV5-1; D ambiguous. Germline values: CDR1 SGHRS, CDR2 YFSETQ. V lost 6 bases and J 9 bases, leaving 10 bases between the germline ends. This CDR3 region has 11 residues. CDR3 nucleotide sequence: TGCGCCAGCAAGGGCTCCGGTGAGCAGTTCTTC. Translated, it gives CASKGSGEQFF.

The CDR3 here is CAWSYGTGRAALLYGYTF. The CDR3 DNA reads TGTGCCTGGAGTTATGGGACAGGTCGGGCCGCTCTACTTTATGGCTACACCTTC. This rearrangement joins TRBV30 to TRBJ1-2; 8 nucleotides align to TRBD1. Germline values: CDR1 GTSNPN, CDR2 SVGIG (reference sequence). The CDR3 spans 18 residues. V lost 2 bases to trimming and J lost 5 bases; unmatched junction nucleotides: 19.